This TCR beta chain emerged from a study of OX40 agonist ivuxolimab in advanced cancers. Study background: Ivuxolimab was administered intravenously to patients at 0.01 to 10 mg/kg every 2 weeks.

Profiling relied on immunoSEQ multiplex PCR, and the TCRdb table lists in-frame clones only, not all of them. Seen here are over 80,000 clones, under 85% observed once, and the top ten hold 5.5%. On this clone: The antigen is unknown.

CDR1 and CDR2 from the germline V gene are MNHEY and SVGAGI. The CDR3 spans 14 residues. V lost 7 bases and J lost 4, with 14 bases in between. General observations from the study: The antigens recognized by the expanded peripheral T cells, that is their antigen specificity, were not determined. In a subset of nonresponders, normalized T-cell clonal expansion was also low.

This clonotype originated in an adult with an advanced solid tumor such as melanoma, head and neck, liver or kidney cancer. This sequence joins TRBV6-5 and TRBJ1-5, with D possibly matching TRBD1 (6 bases). The specimen was CD4+ or CD8+ T cells sorted from blood, collected in a trial of the OX40 agonist ivuxolimab. CDR3 in DNA: TGTGCCAGCAATCAAGGGGGAGGAAATCAGCCCCAGCATTTT. It is translated as CASNQGGGNQPQHF.